These T cell receptor beta chains were read from a single sample in a study of control samples from healthy donors and cancer patients. Repertoires were generated with immunoSEQ multiplex PCR, while TCRdb's copy carries only in-frame clones and drops some. This sample has 100,000 to 150,000 clones, with 92% found just once. The sequenced material came from blood. The receptors shown here come from a man between 18 and 29 years old in good health. Each CDR3 is given with its conserved first and last residue. D genes are given only for firm matches. Size values are once, few and many counts, or a class for expanded clones, and some rows have none.

- | TRBJ1-3 | - | TRBV6-5 | 12 | CASEDRGNTIYF | TGTGCCAGCGAAGACAGGGGAAACACCATATATTTT
TRBD2 | TRBJ2-2 | once | TRBV4-2 | 17 | CASSQEARGASTGELFF | TGTGCCAGCAGCCAAGAGGCGCGGGGGGCCTCCACCGGGGAGCTGTTTTTT
- | TRBJ1-2 | - | TRBV7-2 | 16 | CASSPNGQNTNYGYTF | TGTGCCAGCAGCCCCAACGGACAGAACACTAACTATGGCTACACCTTC
TRBD2 | TRBJ2-3 | - | TRBV3-1/TRBV3-2 | 17 | CASSLWTSGGARDTQYF | TGTGCCAGCAGCCTTTGGACTAGCGGGGGGGCCAGAGATACGCAGTATTTT
- | TRBJ2-4 | - | TRBV19 | 12 | CASSAEENIQYF | TGTGCCAGTAGTGCGGAGGAGAACATTCAGTACTTC
TRBD1 | TRBJ1-2 | - | TRBV9 | 12 | CASRTGGYGYTF | TGTGCCAGCAGGACAGGGGGGTATGGCTACACCTTC
- | TRBJ2-2 | - | TRBV4-2 | 15 | CASSHIGQTAGELFF | TGTGCCAGCAGCCACATTGGGCAGACAGCCGGGGAGCTGTTTTTT
TRBD1 | TRBJ2-7 | - | TRBV5-5 | 14 | CASRNRTGIYEQYF | TGTGCCAGCAGAAATAGGACAGGGATCTACGAGCAGTACTTC
- | TRBJ2-1 | - | TRBV7-9 | 15 | CASSFLRGQNNEQFF | TGTGCCAGCAGCTTTCTTCGGGGGCAAAACAATGAGCAGTTCTTC
- | TRBJ2-7 | few | TRBV7-9 | 14 | CASDQKRAPYEQYF | TGTGCCAGCGACCAAAAGAGGGCCCCCTACGAGCAGTACTTC
TRBD1 | TRBJ1-1 | - | TRBV28 | 18 | CASSSPGTGKGGNTEAFF | TGTGCCAGCAGTTCGCCCGGGACAGGGAAAGGGGGGAACACTGAAGCTTTCTTT
- | TRBJ2-7 | - | TRBV6-4 | 11 | CARQLSYEQYF | TGTGCCAGACAGCTCTCCTACGAGCAGTACTTC
- | TRBJ1-1 | - | TRBV5-1 | 16 | CASSHTPDVSKTEAFF | TGCGCCAGCAGCCACACCCCAGATGTAAGTAAGACTGAAGCTTTCTTT
- | TRBJ2-3 | - | TRBV11-2 | 14 | CASSPIPSTDTQYF | TGTGCCAGCAGCCCTATACCCAGCACAGATACGCAGTATTTT
- | TRBJ1-2 | - | TRBV5-4 | 11 | CASSYGSGYTF | TGTGCCAGCAGCTACGGCAGTGGCTACACCTTC
TRBD1 | TRBJ1-4 | once | TRBV7-9 | 16 | CASSFDRGQTNEKLFF | TGTGCCAGCAGCTTTGACAGGGGACAAACTAATGAAAAACTGTTTTTT
TRBD1 | TRBJ1-2 | - | TRBV6-5 | 13 | CASSVDRVKGYTF | TGTGCCAGCAGCGTTGACAGGGTAAAGGGCTACACCTTC
- | TRBJ2-1 | - | TRBV2 | 13 | CATDRSSGHEQFF | TGTGCCACGGACAGGTCTAGCGGCCATGAGCAGTTCTTC
- | TRBJ1-5 | - | TRBV10-2 | 14 | CASTGVPRGQPQHF | TGCGCCAGCACTGGGGTCCCCCGGGGTCAGCCCCAGCATTTT
- | TRBJ2-4 | - | TRBV11-2 | 14 | CASSLVLTGNIQYF | TGTGCCAGCAGCTTAGTCCTGACAGGAAACATTCAGTACTTC
- | TRBJ2-5 | once | TRBV7-9 | 15 | CASSLVGGGAGTQYF | TGTGCCAGCAGCTTAGTCGGAGGGGGAGCGGGGACCCAGTACTTC
TRBD1 | TRBJ2-2 | - | TRBV19 | 15 | CASRTGGLNTGELFF | TGTGCCAGCCGCACAGGGGGCCTGAACACCGGGGAGCTGTTTTTT
- | TRBJ1-1 | - | TRBV7-2 | 15 | CASSLRQNMNTEAFF | TGTGCCAGCAGCTTAAGACAGAACATGAACACTGAAGCTTTCTTT
- | TRBJ1-5 | - | TRBV18 | 14 | CASSPLQGYQPQHF | TGTGCCAGCTCACCCTTACAGGGTTATCAGCCCCAGCATTTT
- | TRBJ2-2 | - | TRBV7-9 | 14 | CASSPAGHTGELFF | TGTGCCAGCAGCCCCGCAGGCCATACGGGGGAGCTGTTTTTT
- | TRBJ1-2 | - | TRBV5-1 | 14 | CASSLTAGVDGYTF | TGCGCCAGCAGCCTTACAGCAGGGGTAGATGGCTACACCTTC
TRBD2 | TRBJ2-3 | - | TRBV9 | 17 | CASSVGIAGGLTDTQYF | TGTGCCAGCAGCGTAGGAATAGCGGGGGGCCTCACAGATACGCAGTATTTT
- | TRBJ2-7 | - | TRBV10-2 | 13 | CASSHPPAYEQYF | TGCGCCAGCAGTCATCCCCCAGCCTACGAGCAGTACTTC
TRBD2 | TRBJ2-5 | - | TRBV11-2 | 16 | CASSPSSGGAQETQYF | TGTGCCAGCAGCCCTTCTAGCGGGGGGGCCCAAGAGACCCAGTACTTC
- | TRBJ1-1 | - | TRBV6-5 | 13 | CASGGPEGTEAFF | TGTGCCAGCGGGGGCCCAGAAGGCACTGAAGCTTTCTTT
- | TRBJ1-3 | - | TRBV7-2 | 13 | CASSSRERNTIYF | TGTGCCAGCAGCTCCAGGGAGAGGAACACCATATATTTT
- | TRBJ2-5 | - | TRBV4-2 | 15 | CASSPETPGSETQYF | TGTGCCAGCAGCCCGGAGACTCCGGGGAGTGAGACCCAGTACTTC
- | TRBJ1-1 | once | TRBV11-2 | 14 | CASSLSGGRTEAFF | TGTGCCAGCAGCTTAAGCGGGGGCCGTACTGAAGCTTTCTTT
- | TRBJ1-1 | - | TRBV19 | 13 | CASSMGRNTEAFF | TGTGCCAGTAGTATGGGACGGAACACTGAAGCTTTCTTT
- | TRBJ1-2 | - | TRBV2 | 12 | CASHRGVDGYTF | TGTGCCAGCCATAGGGGGGTGGATGGCTACACCTTC
- | TRBJ1-1 | - | TRBV18 | 15 | CASSPSQGLNTEAFF | TGTGCCAGCTCACCCTCCCAGGGGCTCAACACTGAAGCTTTCTTT
TRBD1 | TRBJ2-7 | - | TRBV4-1 | 17 | CASSQGETGSNSYEQYF | TGCGCCAGCAGCCAAGGTGAGACAGGGTCGAACTCCTACGAGCAGTACTTC
TRBD1 | TRBJ1-1 | - | TRBV2 | 13 | CASYRDRGGEAFF | TGTGCCAGCTACCGGGACAGGGGTGGTGAAGCTTTCTTT
TRBD1 | TRBJ2-7 | - | TRBV11-1 | 14 | CASSLGQGRYEQYF | TGTGCCAGCAGCTTAGGACAGGGACGTTACGAGCAGTACTTC
- | TRBJ2-7 | - | TRBV4-1 | 15 | CASSQDFQPRYEQYF | TGCGCCAGCAGCCAAGATTTCCAGCCTCGCTACGAGCAGTACTTC
- | TRBJ1-2 | - | TRBV7-9 | 13 | CASSLAGAQGYTF | TGTGCCAGCAGCTTAGCGGGGGCGCAGGGCTACACCTTC
- | TRBJ2-3 | - | TRBV9 | 15 | CASSLAGFLTDTQYF | TGTGCCAGCAGCCTAGCAGGTTTCCTCACAGATACGCAGTATTTT
- | TRBJ1-1 | few | TRBV2 | 15 | CASRGPSGAHTEAFF | TGTGCCAGCAGGGGACCTTCGGGGGCACACACTGAAGCTTTCTTT
- | TRBJ2-2 | - | TRBV19 | 15 | CASEVRGSNTGELFF | TGTGCCAGTGAGGTGCGGGGCTCGAACACCGGGGAGCTGTTTTTT
- | TRBJ2-1 | - | TRBV7-9 | 13 | CAIVGRNYNEQFF | TGTGCCATCGTGGGTAGAAACTACAATGAGCAGTTCTTC
- | TRBJ2-7 | - | TRBV10-3 | 12 | CASTGGSYEQYF | TGTGCCTCCACTGGTGGGTCCTACGAGCAGTACTTC
TRBD2 | TRBJ2-3 | - | TRBV6-5 | 14 | CASGGGAHTDTQYF | TGTGCCAGCGGCGGGGGGGCCCACACAGATACGCAGTATTTT
- | TRBJ1-5 | - | TRBV2 | 14 | CASSEDRNNQPQHF | TGCGCCAGCAGTGAGGACAGAAACAATCAGCCCCAGCATTTT
- | TRBJ1-1 | - | TRBV7-2 | 15 | CASSLVGGANTEAFF | TGTGCCAGCAGCTTAGTTGGGGGGGCCAACACTGAAGCTTTCTTT
TRBD2 | TRBJ2-7 | - | TRBV4-1 | 15 | CASSQTSGSSYEQYF | TGCGCCAGCAGCCAAACTAGCGGGAGTTCCTACGAGCAGTACTTC
- | TRBJ2-7 | - | TRBV7-6 | 17 | CASSLANTGLGVGEQYF | TGTGCCAGCAGCTTAGCCAACACAGGCCTCGGGGTGGGAGAGCAGTACTTC
- | TRBJ2-5 | - | TRBV15 | 15 | CATSRDSDPKETQYF | TGTGCCACCAGCAGAGATTCCGACCCGAAGGAGACCCAGTACTTC
- | TRBJ1-1 | few | TRBV21-1 | 13 | CASATMDDTEAFF | TGTGCCAGCGCCACCATGGACGACACTGAAGCTTTCTTT